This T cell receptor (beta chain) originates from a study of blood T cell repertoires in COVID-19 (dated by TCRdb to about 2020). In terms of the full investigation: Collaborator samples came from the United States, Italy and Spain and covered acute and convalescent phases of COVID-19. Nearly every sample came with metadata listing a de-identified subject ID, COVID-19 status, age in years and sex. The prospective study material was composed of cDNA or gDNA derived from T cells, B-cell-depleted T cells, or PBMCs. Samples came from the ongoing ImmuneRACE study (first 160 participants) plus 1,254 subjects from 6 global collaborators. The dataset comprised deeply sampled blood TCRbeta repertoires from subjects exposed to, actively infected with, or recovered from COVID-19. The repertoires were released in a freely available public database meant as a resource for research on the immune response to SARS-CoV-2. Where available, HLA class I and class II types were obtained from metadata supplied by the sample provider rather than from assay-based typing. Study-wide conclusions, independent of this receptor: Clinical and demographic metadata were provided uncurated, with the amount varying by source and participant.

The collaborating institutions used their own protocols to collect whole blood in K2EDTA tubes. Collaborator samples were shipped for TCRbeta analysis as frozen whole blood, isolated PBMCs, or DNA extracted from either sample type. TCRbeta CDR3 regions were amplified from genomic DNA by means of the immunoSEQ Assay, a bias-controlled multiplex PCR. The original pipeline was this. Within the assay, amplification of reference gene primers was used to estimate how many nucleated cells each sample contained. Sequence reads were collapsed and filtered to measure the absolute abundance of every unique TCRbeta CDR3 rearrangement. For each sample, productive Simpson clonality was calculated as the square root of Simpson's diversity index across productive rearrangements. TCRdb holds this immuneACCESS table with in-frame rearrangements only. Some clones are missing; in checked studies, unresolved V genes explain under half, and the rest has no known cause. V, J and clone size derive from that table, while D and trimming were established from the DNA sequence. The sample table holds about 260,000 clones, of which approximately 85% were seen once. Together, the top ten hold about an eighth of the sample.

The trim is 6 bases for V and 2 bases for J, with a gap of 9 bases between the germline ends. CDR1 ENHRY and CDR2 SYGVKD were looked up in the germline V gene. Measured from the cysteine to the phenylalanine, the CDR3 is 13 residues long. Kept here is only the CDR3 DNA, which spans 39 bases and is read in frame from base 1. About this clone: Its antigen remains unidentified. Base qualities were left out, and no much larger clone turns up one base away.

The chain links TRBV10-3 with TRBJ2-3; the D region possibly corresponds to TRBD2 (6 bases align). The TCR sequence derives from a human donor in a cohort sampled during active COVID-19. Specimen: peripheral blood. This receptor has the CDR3 CAISGSYTDTQYF. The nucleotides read TGTGCCATCAGCGGGAGCTACACAGATACGCAGTATTTT.